This T cell receptor (beta chain) was retrieved from a study of blood T cells in healthy people across ages (dated by TCRdb to the mid-2010s). About the investigation overall: In model experiments, template switching captured roughly one uniquely barcoded TCR beta cDNA molecule for every two T cells. The study analyzed two additional independent replicas of 1 million unique cDNA reads from the same blood draw for two donors, one aged 18 to 29 and one aged 80 or older. The study measured age-related changes in TCR beta repertoire diversity using deep sequencing normalized with unique cDNA molecular identifiers. Four age groups were formed from the donors: young (average 16 years), middle-aged (around 39), aged (62) and long-lived (more than 75). Donors of different ages were randomly distributed across sequencing lanes to avoid experimental bias. Broader findings and caveats from the paper: Because donor CMV infection status was unknown, age-related changes in expanded clonotypes were potentially confounded. Total diversity estimates from one million sequenced T cells were considered lower bounds and underestimates. Compared with the aged group, more naive CD4+ T cells, fewer expanded clones and increased TCR diversity were shown by the long-lived group, suggesting age selection. There was a strong correlation between observed TCR beta diversity and the percentage of naive T cells measured by flow cytometry. Observed TCR beta diversity per million T cells fell roughly linearly with age, and a significant reduction was already apparent by age approximately 40. Because profiling used bulk unsorted PBMCs, naive and antigen-experienced compartments could not be compared conclusively.

The library was obtained by 5' RACE. TCRdb records Illumina HiSeq 2500 as the sequencer. A second PCR of roughly 7 to 12 cycles was performed with a sample-barcoded 5' primer and a J-beta primer mix. A template-switch 5' adaptor carrying 12 random nucleotides introduced a unique molecular identifier onto each TCR beta cDNA molecule. At least 2.5 million CDR3-containing paired-end reads were obtained from each sample. The Mint cDNA synthesis kit, primed by a TRBC-specific oligonucleotide, was used to synthesize first-strand cDNA from all RNA. All cDNA was treated with uracil-DNA glycosylase and then went through a first 18-cycle PCR with the universal primers M1SS and BC2_uni_R. In the original analysis: Normalization of each sample was performed by random selection of 1 million high-quality reads, each carrying a distinct molecular identifier. Instead of being binned into consensus sequences, reads with shared molecular identifiers were discarded. CDR3 identification, clonotype clustering and error correction used MiTCR with a Q25 quality threshold and the strictest error-elimination algorithm. A nonparametric unseen species model using Euler transformation provided a lower-bound estimate of total TCR beta diversity. The public reads were reanalyzed by TCRdb: fastp trimming at Q25, MiXCR alignment, in-frame beta chains only. Rows are combined by CDR3 protein, so each entry shows the most common genes and DNA. The V and J calls and clone size are TCRdb's, not the authors'. The sample yields approximately 1.5 million distinct CDR3 sequences; roughly a third were counted once. The ten largest make up 10% to 12% of the sample.

The donors were around 39 Caucasian individuals from Russia, aged roughly 6 to 100 years, who were systemically healthy. About 9.6 milliliters of peripheral blood were collected from each donor into EDTA-treated Vacutainer tubes. PBMCs were isolated by Ficoll-Paque density-gradient centrifugation, with at least 6.5 million obtained per sample. Trizol reagent was used to extract total RNA from the PBMCs, yielding at least 5 micrograms per sample. The percentages of naive CD45RAhigh/CD27high T cells were determined by flow cytometry on a PBMC aliquot from every donor. As for this clonotype: What this receptor recognizes is not known. No base quality information exists; no much larger clone differs at one position.

Sequencing was carried out using blood. The clonotype was recovered from a woman aged 25 to 39 in good health.

For the CDR3, the sequence is CSARDDVWSGPRAGYTF. DNA sequence: TGCAGTGCTAGAGATGATGTCTGGTCAGGGCCTAGGGCGGGCTACACCTTC. In this chain, TRBV20-1 is recombined with TRBJ1-2; a tentative D match to TRBD1 spans 5 bases. V was cut back by 0 bases and J by 8 bases, leaving a gap of 25 bases between them. The germline V gene (reference sequence) sets CDR1 to DFQATT and CDR2 to SNEGSKA. Including cysteine and phenylalanine, the CDR3 has 17 amino acids. Left in the record is the CDR3 DNA by itself, 51 bases read in frame from the first base.